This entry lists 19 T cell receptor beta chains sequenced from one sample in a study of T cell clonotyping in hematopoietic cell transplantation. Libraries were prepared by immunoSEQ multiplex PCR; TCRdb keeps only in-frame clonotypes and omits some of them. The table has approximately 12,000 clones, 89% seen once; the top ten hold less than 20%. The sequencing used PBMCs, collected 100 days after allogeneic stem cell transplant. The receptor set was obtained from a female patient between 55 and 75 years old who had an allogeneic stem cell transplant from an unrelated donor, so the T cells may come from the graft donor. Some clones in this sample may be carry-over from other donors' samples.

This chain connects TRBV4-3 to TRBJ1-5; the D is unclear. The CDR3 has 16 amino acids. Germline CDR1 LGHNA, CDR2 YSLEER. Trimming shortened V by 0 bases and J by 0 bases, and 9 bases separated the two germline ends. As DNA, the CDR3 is TGCGCCAGCAGCCAAGATCCCACAGATAGCAATCAGCCCCAGCATTTT. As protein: CASSQDPTDSNQPQHF.

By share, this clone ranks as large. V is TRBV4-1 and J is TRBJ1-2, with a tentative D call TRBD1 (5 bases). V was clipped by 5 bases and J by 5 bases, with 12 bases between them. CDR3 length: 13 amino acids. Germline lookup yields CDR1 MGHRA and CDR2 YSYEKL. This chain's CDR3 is CASSGVGHYGYTF. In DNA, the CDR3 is TGCGCCAGCAGCGGGGTAGGACATTATGGCTACACCTTC.

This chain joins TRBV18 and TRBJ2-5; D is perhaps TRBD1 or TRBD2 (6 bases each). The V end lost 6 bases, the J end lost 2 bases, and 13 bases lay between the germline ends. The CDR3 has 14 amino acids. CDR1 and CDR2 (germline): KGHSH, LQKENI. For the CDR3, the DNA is TGTGCCAGCTCTCCCCCGGGGGCTCAAGAGACCCAGTACTTC. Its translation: CASSPPGAQETQYF. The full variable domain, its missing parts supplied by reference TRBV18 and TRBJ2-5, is NAGVMQNPRHLVRRRGQEARLRCSPMKGHSHVYWYRQLPEEGLKFMVYLQKENIIDESGMPKERFSAEFPKEGPSILRIQQVVRGDSAAYFCASSPPGAQETQYFGPGTRLLVL.

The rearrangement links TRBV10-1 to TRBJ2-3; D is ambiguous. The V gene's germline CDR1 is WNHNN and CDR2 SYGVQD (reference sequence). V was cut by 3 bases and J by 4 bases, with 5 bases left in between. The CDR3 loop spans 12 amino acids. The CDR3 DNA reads TGCGCCAGCAGTGAAGCCCCAGATACGCAGTATTTT. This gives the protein CASSEAPDTQYF.

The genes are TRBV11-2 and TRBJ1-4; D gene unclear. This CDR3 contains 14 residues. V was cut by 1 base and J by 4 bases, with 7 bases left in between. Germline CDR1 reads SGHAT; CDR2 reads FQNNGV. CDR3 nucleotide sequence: TGTGCCAGCAGCTTAGTGTCAGATAATGAAAAACTGTTTTTT. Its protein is CASSLVSDNEKLFF.

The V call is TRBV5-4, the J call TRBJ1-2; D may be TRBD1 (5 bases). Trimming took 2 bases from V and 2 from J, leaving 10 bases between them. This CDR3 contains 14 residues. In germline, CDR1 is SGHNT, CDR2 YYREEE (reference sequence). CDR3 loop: CASSFTGSNYGYTF. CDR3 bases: TGTGCCAGCAGCTTTACAGGCTCCAACTATGGCTACACCTTC.

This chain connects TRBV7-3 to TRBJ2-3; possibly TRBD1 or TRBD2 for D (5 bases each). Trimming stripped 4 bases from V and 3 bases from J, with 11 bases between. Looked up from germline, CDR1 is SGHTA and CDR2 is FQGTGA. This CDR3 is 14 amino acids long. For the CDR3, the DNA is TGTGCCAGCAGCTACCGGGGCACTACAGATACGCAGTATTTT. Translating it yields CASSYRGTTDTQYF.

This CDR3 is CAISGTGELFF. CDR3 DNA sequence: TGTGCCATCAGTGGGACCGGGGAGCTGTTTTTT. The chain couples TRBV10-3 to TRBJ2-2; D gene unclear. V was shortened by 4 bases and J by 5 bases, with 2 bases between the two germline ends. The germline CDR1 and CDR2 sequences are ENHRY and SYGVKD. The CDR3 sequence is 11 residues long.

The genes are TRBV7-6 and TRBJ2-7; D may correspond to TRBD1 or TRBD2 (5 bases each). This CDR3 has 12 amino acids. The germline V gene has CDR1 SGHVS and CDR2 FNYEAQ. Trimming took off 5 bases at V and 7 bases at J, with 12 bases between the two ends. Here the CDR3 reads CASSPGTGEQYF. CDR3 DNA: TGTGCCAGCAGCCCAGGGACGGGGGAGCAGTACTTC.

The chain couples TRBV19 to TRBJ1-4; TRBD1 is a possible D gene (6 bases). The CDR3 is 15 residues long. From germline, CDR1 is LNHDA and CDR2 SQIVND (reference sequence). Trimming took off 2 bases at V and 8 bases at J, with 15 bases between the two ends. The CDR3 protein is CASSIQGNAREKLFF. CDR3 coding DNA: TGTGCCAGTAGTATACAGGGGAACGCGAGGGAAAAACTGTTTTTT.

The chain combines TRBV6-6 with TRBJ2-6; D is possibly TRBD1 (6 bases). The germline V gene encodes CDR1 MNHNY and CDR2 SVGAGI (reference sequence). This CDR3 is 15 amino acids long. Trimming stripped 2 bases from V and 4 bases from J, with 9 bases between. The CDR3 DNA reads TGTGCCAGCAGTTACCAGGGGATGGGGGCCAACGTCCTGACTTTC. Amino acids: CASSYQGMGANVLTF.

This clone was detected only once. The CDR3 sequence: CASSSRGNHNEQFF. The CDR3 DNA reads as TGTGCCAGCAGCTCCCGCGGGAACCACAATGAGCAGTTCTTC. The J gene is TRBJ2-1, the V gene TRBV11-2, with TRBD2 as a possible D gene (6 bases). CDR1 and CDR2 (germline): SGHAT, FQNNGV. This CDR3 is 14 amino acids long. V was clipped by 4 bases and J by 5 bases, with 12 bases between them.

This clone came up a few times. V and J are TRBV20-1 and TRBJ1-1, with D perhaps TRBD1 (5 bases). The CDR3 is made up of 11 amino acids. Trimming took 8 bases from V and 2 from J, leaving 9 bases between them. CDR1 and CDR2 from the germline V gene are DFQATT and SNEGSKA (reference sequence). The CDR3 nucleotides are TGCAGTTGGGACCGCAACACTGAAGCTTTCTTT. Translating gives CSWDRNTEAFF.

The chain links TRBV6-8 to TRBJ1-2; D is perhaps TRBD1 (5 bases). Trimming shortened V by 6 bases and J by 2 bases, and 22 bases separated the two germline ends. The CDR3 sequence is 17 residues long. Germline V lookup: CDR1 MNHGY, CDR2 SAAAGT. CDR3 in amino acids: CASRWAGTQEINYGYTF. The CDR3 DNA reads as TGTGCCAGCAGATGGGCGGGGACTCAAGAGATAAACTATGGCTACACCTTC.

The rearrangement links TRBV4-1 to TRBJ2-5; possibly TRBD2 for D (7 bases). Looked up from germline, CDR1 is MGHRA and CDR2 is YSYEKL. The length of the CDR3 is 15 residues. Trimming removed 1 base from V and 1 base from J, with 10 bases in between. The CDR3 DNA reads TGCGCCAGCAGCCAAGTCGGGGGGCTCCAAGAGACCCAGTACTTC. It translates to CASSQVGGLQETQYF.

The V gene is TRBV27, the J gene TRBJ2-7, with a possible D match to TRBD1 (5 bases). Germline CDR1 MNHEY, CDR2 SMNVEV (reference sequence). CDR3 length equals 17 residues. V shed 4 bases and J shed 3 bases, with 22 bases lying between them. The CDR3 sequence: CASSSTWGRPDLYEQYF. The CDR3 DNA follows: TGTGCCAGCAGTTCAACGTGGGGCAGGCCAGACCTCTACGAGCAGTACTTC.

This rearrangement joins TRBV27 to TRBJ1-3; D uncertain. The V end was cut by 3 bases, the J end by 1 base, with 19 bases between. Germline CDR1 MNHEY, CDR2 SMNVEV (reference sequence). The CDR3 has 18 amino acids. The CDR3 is CASSLRGWSGLSGNTIYF. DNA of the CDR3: TGTGCCAGCAGTTTGCGTGGATGGAGTGGCTTATCTGGAAACACCATATATTTT.

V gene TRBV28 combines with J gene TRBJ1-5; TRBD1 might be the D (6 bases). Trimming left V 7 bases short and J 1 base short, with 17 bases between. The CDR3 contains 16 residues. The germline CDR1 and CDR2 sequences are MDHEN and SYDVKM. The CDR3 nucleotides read TGTGCCAGCATATGGGAAGGGGGAGAAAGCAATCAGCCCCAGCATTTT. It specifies CASIWEGGESNQPQHF.

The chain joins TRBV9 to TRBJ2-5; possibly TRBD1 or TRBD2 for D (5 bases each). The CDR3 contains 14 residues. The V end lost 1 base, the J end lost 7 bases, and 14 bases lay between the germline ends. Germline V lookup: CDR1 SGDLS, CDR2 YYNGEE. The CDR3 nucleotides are TGTGCCAGCAGCGTATCAGACGGGACGAGGACCCAGTACTTC. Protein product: CASSVSDGTRTQYF.